This T cell receptor (beta chain) is drawn from a study of CD8 T cells in ankylosing spondylitis. The CDR3 spans 13 residues. In germline, CDR1 is MGHRA, CDR2 YSYEKL. This clonotype was recorded a few times. Its specificity is not known. One end of the junction is discordant with germline, which a read error may explain. Study-wide points: CD8+ by phenotype, disease-linked clones were relatively rare in peripheral blood. Made up of 7 to 9 highly homologous variants, a TCR beta motif appeared characteristic of ankylosing spondylitis blood.

TCRdb called the 5' RACE reads again in MiXCR, with one record for every CDR3 protein. The sample records a few hundred thousand distinct CDR3 sequences, approximately 20% being singletons. The chain has TRBV4-1 and TRBJ2-5; no definite D call. This receptor was identified in a male donor with ankylosing spondylitis. What was sequenced was blood, either unsorted or a sorted T cell fraction (not recorded which). The CDR3, as DNA: TGCGCCAGCAGCCTAACTAACCACGAGACCCAGTACTTC. Translating gives CASSLTNHETQYF.